The 15 T cell receptor beta chains below all came from one sample that was sequenced in a study of T-cell reconstitution after alpha-beta-depleted transplantation in children. Library preparation (for TCRbeta) was performed with unique molecular identifiers. Via MiXCR, TCRdb re-called the PCR reads, giving one row per CDR3 protein. The sample includes around 110,000 distinct CDR3 sequences, under 13% of them seen just once. The sequencing here drew on PBMCs, taken before TCRalphabeta/CD19-depleted stem cell transplant. Receptors originate from a boy younger than 10 with acute lymphoblastic leukemia, due to receive a stem cell transplant.

J is TRBJ2-7 and V is TRBV20-1; 7 nucleotides align to TRBD2. Germline CDR1 DFQATT, CDR2 SNEGSKA (reference sequence). The ends lost 4 bases at V and 3 bases at J; junction bases unmatched: 9. The CDR3 runs to 14 residues. In nucleotides, the CDR3 is TGCAGTGCTAACCACCTACTAGCGAGCTACGAGCAGTACTTC. It codes for CSANHLLASYEQYF.

This clonotype was detected only a few times. This chain joins TRBV9 and TRBJ2-3; no clear D. CDR1 is SGDLS, CDR2 YYNGEE, per germline. The CDR3 is 14 residues long. Trimming shortened V by 0 bases and J by 6 bases, and 11 bases separated the two germline ends. CDR3 sequence reads: CASSVGVGKDTQYF. The CDR3 DNA sequence: TGTGCCAGCAGCGTAGGAGTAGGGAAGGATACGCAGTATTTT.

This clonotype was detected many times. The chain employs TRBV12-3 or TRBV12-4 and TRBJ2-3, with D unclear. V lost 5 bases and J 2 bases, leaving 8 bases between the germline ends. This CDR3 is 13 amino acids long. CDR3: CASSALYTDTQYF. As DNA, the CDR3 is TGTGCCAGCAGTGCCCTTTACACAGATACGCAGTATTTT.

This clonotype was found many times. The chain combines TRBV20-1 with TRBJ1-3; 8 bases are a match to TRBD1. Germline V gene data show CDR1 as DFQATT and CDR2 as SNEGSKA (reference sequence). V gave up 3 bases and J gave up 1 base; unmatched junction bases: 2. The CDR3 has 14 amino acids. CDR3 nucleotide sequence: TGCAGTGCTAGCAGGGGGCTTTCTGGAAACACCATATATTTT. Its protein is CSASRGLSGNTIYF.

The chain employs TRBV4-2 and TRBJ2-1; D not certain. The V end was cut by 10 bases, the J end by 9 bases, with 31 bases between. The CDR3 spans 17 residues. CDR1 and CDR2 from the germline V gene are LGHNA and YNFKEQ. The CDR3 reads CAMGPGLGGPIGREQFF. CDR3 nucleotides: TGTGCCATGGGCCCCGGGCTGGGCGGTCCTATCGGGCGTGAGCAGTTCTTC.

The chain couples TRBV5-4 to TRBJ2-3, with TRBD2 matching over 7 bases. The V gene end was trimmed by 0 bases and the J gene end by 1 base; junction bases not matched to a gene: 5. CDR3 length equals 16 residues. Germline CDR1 and CDR2: SGHNT and YYREEE (reference sequence). The CDR3 sequence: CASSLARREGTDTQYF. DNA of the CDR3: TGTGCCAGCAGCTTGGCTCGTCGGGAGGGCACAGATACGCAGTATTTT.

The chain uses TRBV5-1 and TRBJ1-1; D is possibly TRBD1 (6 bases). Germline V gene data show CDR1 as SGHRS and CDR2 as YFSETQ. The germline V and J ends were trimmed by 3 bases and 4 bases, with 19 bases remaining between them. This CDR3 is 16 amino acids long. The CDR3: CASSSTNRAFSTEAFF. In DNA, the CDR3 is TGCGCCAGCAGCTCGACCAACAGGGCGTTTTCCACTGAAGCTTTCTTT.

The table lists this clonotype with many counts. One end of the junction fails to match germline, which may point to a read error. The J gene is TRBJ2-1, the V gene TRBV18; possibly TRBD2 for D (7 bases). CDR1 is KGHSH and CDR2 is LQKENI in the germline V gene. This CDR3 is built from 17 residues. CDR3 residues: CASSHLTGGPSDNEQFF. In DNA, the CDR3 is TGTGCCAGCTCACACCTGACCGGGGGGCCCTCCGACAATGAGCAGTTCTTC.

This clonotype was seen more than once but under ten times. The rearrangement links TRBV5-1 to TRBJ2-7; tentatively, D is TRBD2 (5 bases). Germline lookup yields CDR1 SGHRS and CDR2 YFSETQ. Trimming removed 0 bases from V and 7 bases from J, with 14 bases in between. CDR3 length equals 14 residues. CDR3 amino acids: CASSLVLAAGEQYF. The CDR3 bases are TGCGCCAGCAGCTTGGTCCTAGCTGCAGGAGAGCAGTACTTC.

Note on this clonotype: This may stem from a read error, because a much larger clone lies one nucleotide away. The chain links TRBV20-1 to TRBJ1-4; D uncertain. CDR3 length: 14 amino acids. V gave up 7 bases and J gave up 8 bases, with 20 bases separating them. The germline V gene has CDR1 DFQATT and CDR2 SNEGSKA (reference sequence). The CDR3 DNA reads TGCAGTGTTATGGCGCAGCACGGGTGGGAAAAACTGTTTTTT. This encodes CSVMAQHGWEKLFF.

This clonotype was counted many times. The chain links TRBV6-2 or TRBV6-3 to TRBJ2-1, with 9 bases matching TRBD2. CDR3 length equals 15 residues. Germline V lookup: CDR1 MNHEY, CDR2 SVGEGT. The junction had 10 bases not matched to a gene; V was cut back by 7 bases and J by 6 bases. The CDR3 region has the DNA TGTGCCAGCACCCCAAGCGGGAGGTGGGTCAATGAGCAGTTCTTC. This sequence encodes CASTPSGRWVNEQFF.

This clonotype was counted between two and nine times. The chain has TRBV20-1 and TRBJ1-3; D possibly corresponds to TRBD1 (5 bases). With 5 bases removed from V and 0 bases from J, the gap between germline ends came to 11 bases. This CDR3 region has 14 residues. Per germline, CDR1 DFQATT and CDR2 SNEGSKA (reference sequence). The CDR3 loop reads CSAGKQVSGNTIYF. For the CDR3, the DNA is TGCAGTGCTGGGAAACAGGTCTCTGGAAACACCATATATTTT.

The V call is TRBV7-3, the J call TRBJ1-2, with 12 bases that match TRBD1. Germline V lookup: CDR1 SGHTA, CDR2 FQGTGA. The CDR3 is made up of 18 amino acids. The J segment lost 3 bases and the V segment lost 10 bases, leaving 18 bases of the junction unmatched. CDR3: CANGGLPGQGAPDYGYTF. The CDR3 DNA follows: TGTGCCAATGGGGGGCTCCCGGGACAGGGGGCGCCGGACTATGGCTACACCTTC.

The chain employs TRBV9 and TRBJ2-1; perhaps TRBD2 as D (6 bases). V lost 0 bases and J 0 bases, leaving 16 bases between the germline ends. This CDR3 is 18 amino acids long. Germline CDR1 reads SGDLS; CDR2 reads YYNGEE. CDR3 residues: CASSVVGSGQSSYNEQFF. CDR3 DNA: TGTGCCAGCAGCGTAGTAGGTAGCGGTCAAAGCTCCTACAATGAGCAGTTCTTC.

The V call is TRBV19, the J call TRBJ2-7; D is uncertain. CDR1 and CDR2 (germline): LNHDA, SQIVND (reference sequence). Trimming took off 3 bases at V and 0 bases at J, with 6 bases between the two ends. The CDR3 runs to 13 residues. The CDR3 DNA follows: TGTGCCAGTAGTATTGGCATCTCCTACGAGCAGTACTTC. Translating it yields CASSIGISYEQYF.